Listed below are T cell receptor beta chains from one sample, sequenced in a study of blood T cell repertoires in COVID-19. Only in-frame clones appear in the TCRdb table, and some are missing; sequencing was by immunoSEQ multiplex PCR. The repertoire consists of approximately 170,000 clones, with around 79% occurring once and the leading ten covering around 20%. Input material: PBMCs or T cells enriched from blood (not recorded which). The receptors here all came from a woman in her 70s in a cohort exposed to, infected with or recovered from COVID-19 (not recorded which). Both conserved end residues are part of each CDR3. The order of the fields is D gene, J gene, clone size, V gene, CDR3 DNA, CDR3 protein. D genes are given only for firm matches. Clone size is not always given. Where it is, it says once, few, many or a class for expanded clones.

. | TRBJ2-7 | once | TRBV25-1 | TGTGCCAGCAGTGAACCTGGGGACAAATCCTACGAGCAGTACTTC | CASSEPGDKSYEQYF
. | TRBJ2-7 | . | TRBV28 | TGTGCCAGCAGTTTACCAGCGTTAGACGAGCAGTACTTC | CASSLPALDEQYF
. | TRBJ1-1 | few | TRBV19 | TGTGCCACCCGAACCGACGGGGGATATGGGACTGAAGCTTTCTTT | CATRTDGGYGTEAFF
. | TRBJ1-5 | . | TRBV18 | TGTGCCAGCTCACCACCCGGACAGTATAGCAATCAGCCCCAGCATTTT | CASSPPGQYSNQPQHF
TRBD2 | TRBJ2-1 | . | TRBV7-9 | TGTGCCAGCAGCACCTGGACTAGCGGACACAATGAGCAGTTCTTC | CASSTWTSGHNEQFF
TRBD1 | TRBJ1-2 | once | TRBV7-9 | TGTGCCAGCAGCTTACAGGGGGCTGTTGGCTACACCTTC | CASSLQGAVGYTF
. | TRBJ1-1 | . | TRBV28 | TGTGCCAGCAGTTTAGTAATCAACACTGAAGCTTTCTTT | CASSLVINTEAFF
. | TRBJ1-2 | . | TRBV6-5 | TGTGCCAGCAGGTCGGACAGCTACTATGGCTACACCTTC | CASRSDSYYGYTF
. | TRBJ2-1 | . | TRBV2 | TGTGCCAGCAGTGGGGGACTTACTTATGAGCAGTTCTTC | CASSGGLTYEQFF
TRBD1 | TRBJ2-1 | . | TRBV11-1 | TGTGCCAGCAGCTTACGACAGGGAAGTTACAATGAGCAGTTCTTC | CASSLRQGSYNEQFF
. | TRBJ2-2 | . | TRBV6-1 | TGTGCCAGCAGTGAACGGGGAAGAAGGGCCGGGGAGCTGTTTTTT | CASSERGRRAGELFF
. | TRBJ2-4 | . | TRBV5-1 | TGCGCCAGCAGCTCCGGAGGGAGAGCCAAAAACATTCAGTACTTC | CASSSGGRAKNIQYF
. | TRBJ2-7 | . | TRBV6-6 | TGTGCCAGCAGTTCAACAGGGATTAGCGAGCAGTACTTC | CASSSTGISEQYF
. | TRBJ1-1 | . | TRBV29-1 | TGCAGCGTTGGTGGGGAATGGGGACAGAACACTGAAGCTTTCTTT | CSVGGEWGQNTEAFF
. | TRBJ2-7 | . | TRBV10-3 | TGTGCCATCAGTGAGTCGGGGAGCGAGCAGTACTTC | CAISESGSEQYF
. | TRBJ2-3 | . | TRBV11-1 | TGTGCCAGCAGCTTATTCTCCCTGACAGATACGCAGTATTTT | CASSLFSLTDTQYF
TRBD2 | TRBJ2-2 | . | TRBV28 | TGTGCCAGCACCCTAGCGGGACTAACGAACACCGGGGAGCTGTTTTTT | CASTLAGLTNTGELFF
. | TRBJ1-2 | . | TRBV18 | TGTGCCAGCTCACCAGGGGCGGCCCTCTATGGCTACACCTTC | CASSPGAALYGYTF
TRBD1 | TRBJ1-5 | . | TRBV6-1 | TGTGCCAGCAGTGATTCGGACAGGGGACTATTGGGAAGCAATCAGCCCCAGCATTTT | CASSDSDRGLLGSNQPQHF
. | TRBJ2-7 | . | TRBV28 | TGTGCCAGCAGTCGCTACGAGCAGTACTTC | CASSRYEQYF
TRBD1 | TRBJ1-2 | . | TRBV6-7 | TGTGCCAGCAGCATCCCCATATTTCGATCGGACAGGGGTATAGGGTTGTATGGCTACACCTTC | CASSIPIFRSDRGIGLYGYTF
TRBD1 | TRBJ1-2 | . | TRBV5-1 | TGCGCCAGCAGCTTAAATCAGGGGGTTGGCGGCTACACCTTC | CASSLNQGVGGYTF
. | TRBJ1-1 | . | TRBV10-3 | TGTGCCATCAGTGAGACAGGGACGTTCGGAACGTTGAACACTGAAGCTTTCTTT | CAISETGTFGTLNTEAFF
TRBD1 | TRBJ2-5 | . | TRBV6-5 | TGTGCCAGAAGTCCTAACAGCGACAGGGAAGAGACCCAGTACTTC | CARSPNSDREETQYF
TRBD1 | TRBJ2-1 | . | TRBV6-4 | TGTGCCAGCAGTCTTACAGGGGGCCCTTACAATGAGCAGTTCTTC | CASSLTGGPYNEQFF
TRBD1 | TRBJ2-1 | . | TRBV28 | TGTGCCAGCAACCCGGGGGGTGGACAGGGGGACGGGGATGAGCAGTTCTTC | CASNPGGGQGDGDEQFF
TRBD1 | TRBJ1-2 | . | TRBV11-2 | TGTGCCAGCAGCTACTCACGGGACAGCCCCTATGGCTACACCTTC | CASSYSRDSPYGYTF
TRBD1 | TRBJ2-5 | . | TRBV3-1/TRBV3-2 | TGTGCCAGCAGCCAAGGACAGGGGTACCAAGAGACCCAGTACTTC | CASSQGQGYQETQYF
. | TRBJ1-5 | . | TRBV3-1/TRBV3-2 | TGTGCCAGCAGCCATTCTCCCGGGGGAAGCAATCAGCCCCAGCATTTT | CASSHSPGGSNQPQHF
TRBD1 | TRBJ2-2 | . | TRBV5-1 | TGCGCCAGCAGCCCGCAGGGGGCGCAGGCCGGGGAGCTGTTTTTT | CASSPQGAQAGELFF
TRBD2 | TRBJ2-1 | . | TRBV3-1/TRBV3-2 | TGTGCCAGCAGCCAAGGCCCTAGCGGGAGTAGGGTCAATGAGCAGTTCTTC | CASSQGPSGSRVNEQFF
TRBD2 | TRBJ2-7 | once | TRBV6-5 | TGTGCCAGCAGTTCACCGGGACTATCCTACGAGCAGTACTTC | CASSSPGLSYEQYF
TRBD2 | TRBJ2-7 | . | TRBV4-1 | TGCGCCAGCAGCCAAGCTCAAGCGGGAGATCGAGGTAGGCAGTACTTC | CASSQAQAGDRGRQYF
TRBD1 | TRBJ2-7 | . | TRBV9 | TGTGCCAGCAGCGTATCAGGGGGTCATCGCGAGCAGTACTTC | CASSVSGGHREQYF
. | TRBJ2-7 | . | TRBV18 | TGTGCCAGCTCACCAAGGACGGGAACCTACGAGCAGTACTTC | CASSPRTGTYEQYF
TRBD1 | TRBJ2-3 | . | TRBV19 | TGTGCCAGTAGTGGAGAGACAGGGGCGGTATACACAGATACGCAGTATTTT | CASSGETGAVYTDTQYF
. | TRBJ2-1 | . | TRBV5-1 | TGCGCCAGCAGCGAAGGGCTAGCGACCTACAATGAGCAGTTCTTC | CASSEGLATYNEQFF
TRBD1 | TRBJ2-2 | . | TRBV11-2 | TGTGCCAGCAGCTACAGGGGGGCCGGGGAGCTGTTTTTT | CASSYRGAGELFF
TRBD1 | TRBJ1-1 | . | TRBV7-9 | TGTGCCAGCAGCTTGCAGGGGGGAGCCTTTGGGAACACTGAAGCTTTCTTT | CASSLQGGAFGNTEAFF
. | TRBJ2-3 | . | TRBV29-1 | TGCAGCGTTGGCAGGCCCCCTAGCACAGATACGCAGTATTTT | CSVGRPPSTDTQYF
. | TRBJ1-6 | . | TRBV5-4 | TGTGCCAGCAGCCCCAGGGATAATTCACCCCTCCACTTT | CASSPRDNSPLHF
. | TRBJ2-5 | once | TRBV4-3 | TGCGCCAGCAGCCATGACTACCAGGGAGGCGGAGAGACCCAGTACTTC | CASSHDYQGGGETQYF
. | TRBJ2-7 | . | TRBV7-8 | TGTGCCAGCAGCCGCGACAGGTTCTACGAGCAGTACTTC | CASSRDRFYEQYF
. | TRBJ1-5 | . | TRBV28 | TGTGCCAGCAGTTCCCCCCGTCAGCCCCAGCATTTT | CASSSPRQPQHF
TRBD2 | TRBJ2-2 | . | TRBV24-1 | TGTGCCACCAGTGATTTGCGTCTAGCGGGAGGGCACACCGGGGAGCTGTTTTTT | CATSDLRLAGGHTGELFF
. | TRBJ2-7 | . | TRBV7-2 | TGTGCCAGCAGCCTCATCCTGAGCCTCGAGGGGGAGGGCGAGCAGTACTTC | CASSLILSLEGEGEQYF
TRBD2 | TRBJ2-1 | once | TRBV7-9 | TGTGCCAGCAGCTTACCCCTAGCGGGGCCAAGAGGGGGGTACAATGAGCAGTTCTTC | CASSLPLAGPRGGYNEQFF